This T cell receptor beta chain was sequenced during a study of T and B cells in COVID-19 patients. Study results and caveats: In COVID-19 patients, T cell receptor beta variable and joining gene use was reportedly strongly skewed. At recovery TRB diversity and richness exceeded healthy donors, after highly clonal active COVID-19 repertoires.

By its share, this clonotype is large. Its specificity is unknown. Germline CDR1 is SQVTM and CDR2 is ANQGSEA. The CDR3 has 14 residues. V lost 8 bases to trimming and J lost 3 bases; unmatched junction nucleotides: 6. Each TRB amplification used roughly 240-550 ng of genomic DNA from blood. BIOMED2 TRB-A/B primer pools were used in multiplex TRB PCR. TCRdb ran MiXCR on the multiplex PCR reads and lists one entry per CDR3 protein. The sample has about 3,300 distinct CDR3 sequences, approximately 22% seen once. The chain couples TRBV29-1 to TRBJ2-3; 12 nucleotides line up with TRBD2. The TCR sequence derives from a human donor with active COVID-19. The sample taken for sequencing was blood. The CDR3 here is CSISLAGGTDTQYF. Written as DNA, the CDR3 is TGCAGCATCTCACTAGCGGGAGGTACAGATACGCAGTATTTT.